What follows is one T cell receptor (beta chain) and its context. The antigen remains undetermined. This CDR3 has 12 amino acids. Trimming removed 9 bases at V and 4 bases at J, with 9 bases between. Germline values: CDR1 KGHDR, CDR2 SFDVKD. The data stem from a study of T-cell memory formation after mild COVID-19. The 5'RACE method, run with constant-segment primers, produced TCR alpha and TCR beta cDNA libraries (carrying sample barcodes and UMIs). One entry per CDR3 protein, called by TCRdb with MiXCR from the 5' RACE reads. Of 140,000 to 150,000 distinct CDR3 sequences listed, over 6% were seen once; the top ten hold just over 2%. Study outcomes and limitations: Mainly CM and EM harbored the contracting CD4+ clones; mainly EMRA harbored the CD8+ ones.

The source of this sequence is an adult woman who had mild COVID-19 (a few samples of this study predate the infection). Cell type and time point are not known. Sequencing was performed on PBMCs or a T cell subset sorted from them (not recorded which). The chain links TRBV24-1 to TRBJ2-1; D is ambiguous. In nucleotides, the CDR3 is TGTGCCACCGCCGGGCCTTACAATGAGCAGTTCTTC. As protein: CATAGPYNEQFF.